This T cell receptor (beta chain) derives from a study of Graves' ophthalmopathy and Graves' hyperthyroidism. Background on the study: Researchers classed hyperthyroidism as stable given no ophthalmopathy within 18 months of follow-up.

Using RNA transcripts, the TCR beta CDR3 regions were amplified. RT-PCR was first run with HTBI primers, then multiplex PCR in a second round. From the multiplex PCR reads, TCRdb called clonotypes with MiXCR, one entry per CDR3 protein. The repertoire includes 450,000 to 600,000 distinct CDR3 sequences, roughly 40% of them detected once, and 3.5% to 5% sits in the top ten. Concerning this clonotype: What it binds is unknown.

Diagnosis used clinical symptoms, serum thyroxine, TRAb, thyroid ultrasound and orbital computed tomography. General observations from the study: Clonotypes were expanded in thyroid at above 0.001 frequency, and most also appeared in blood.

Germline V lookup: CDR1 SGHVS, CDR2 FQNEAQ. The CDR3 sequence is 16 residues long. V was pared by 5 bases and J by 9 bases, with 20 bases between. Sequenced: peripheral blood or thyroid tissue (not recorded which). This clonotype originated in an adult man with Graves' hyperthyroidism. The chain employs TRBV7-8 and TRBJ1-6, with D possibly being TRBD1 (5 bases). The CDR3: CASSPRQRETGSPLHF. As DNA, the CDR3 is TGTGCCAGCAGCCCACGACAGCGCGAAACGGGTTCACCCCTCCACTTT. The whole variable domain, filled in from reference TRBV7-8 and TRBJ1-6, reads GAGVSQSPRYKVAKRGQDVALRCDPISGHVSLFWYQQALGQGPEFLTYFQNEAQLDKSGLPSDRFFAERPEGSVSTLKIQRTQQEDSAVYLCASSPRQRETGSPLHFGNGTRLTVT.